These T cell receptor beta chains were read from a single sample in a study of T cells in Graves' hyperthyroidism and ophthalmopathy. TCRdb processed the multiplex PCR reads anew with MiXCR; each CDR3 protein has one entry. The sample yields about 350,000 distinct CDR3 sequences, 19% seen once. The source material was blood. The receptors stem from a young woman with Graves' hyperthyroidism. The CDR3 runs from the conserved cysteine through the conserved F or W. The order of the fields is V gene, clone size, D gene, J gene, CDR3 protein, CDR3 DNA. The D gene is left open where the match is weak. Size values are once, few and many counts, or a class for expanded clones, and some rows have none.

TRBV9,many,NA,TRBJ1-1,CASSVGGIGAEAFF,TGTGCCAGCAGCGTAGGAGGGATTGGGGCTGAAGCTTTCTTT
TRBV12-3/TRBV12-4,many,TRBD2,TRBJ2-5,CASSPNLAGYQETQYF,TGTGCCAGCAGTCCAAACCTAGCGGGCTACCAAGAGACCCAGTACTTC
TRBV19,NA,TRBD1,TRBJ1-2,CASTSPRDRDYGYTF,TGTGCCAGTACCTCTCCCCGGGACAGGGATTATGGCTACACCTTC
TRBV18,few,NA,TRBJ1-2,CASSPRGQVSEYGYTF,TGTGCCAGCTCACCACGGGGGCAGGTCTCAGAGTATGGCTACACCTTC
TRBV20-1,many,TRBD1,TRBJ2-7,CSARRSGGASHEQYF,TGCAGTGCTAGGCGCTCAGGGGGCGCGAGTCACGAGCAGTACTTC
TRBV15,NA,NA,TRBJ1-2,CATSRVRDISNYGYTF,TGTGCCACCAGCAGAGTCCGGGACATATCTAACTATGGCTACACCTTC
TRBV10-3,NA,TRBD2,TRBJ2-3,CANSGTSGGADTQYF,TGTGCCAACAGTGGGACTAGCGGGGGGGCAGATACGCAGTATTTT
TRBV12-3/TRBV12-4,many,NA,TRBJ1-1,CASSLWQNTEAFF,TGTGCCAGCAGTTTATGGCAGAACACTGAAGCTTTCTTT
TRBV13,many,TRBD1,TRBJ1-3,CASSFTGVSSGNTIYF,TGTGCCAGCAGCTTCACAGGGGTCTCCTCTGGAAACACCATATATTTT
TRBV7-9,many,TRBD1,TRBJ2-7,CASTQTGVPREQYF,TGTGCCAGCACCCAAACAGGGGTTCCTAGGGAGCAGTACTTC
TRBV7-8,many,NA,TRBJ2-2,CASSSPRGANTGELFF,TGTGCCAGCAGCTCCCCCCGGGGCGCGAACACCGGGGAGCTGTTTTTT
TRBV18,NA,NA,TRBJ1-2,CASSPLQAANYGYTF,TGTGCCAGCTCACCACTACAGGCTGCTAACTATGGCTACACCTTC
TRBV28,many,NA,TRBJ2-7,CASSPGPRTVSYEQYF,TGTGCCAGCAGCCCAGGCCCCCGGACAGTCTCCTACGAGCAGTACTTC
TRBV7-2,NA,NA,TRBJ1-2,CASSAAMGIYGYTF,TGTGCCAGCAGCGCCGCCATGGGGATCTATGGCTACACCTTC
TRBV12-3/TRBV12-4,NA,TRBD2,TRBJ2-4,CASSPLGAGVAKNIQYF,TGTGCCAGCAGTCCCCTTGGGGCGGGGGTAGCCAAAAACATTCAGTACTTC
TRBV20-1,many,NA,TRBJ1-1,CSATLGAGMTSEAFF,TGCAGTGCTACCCTTGGGGCAGGAATGACATCTGAAGCTTTCTTT
TRBV6-2/TRBV6-3,NA,NA,TRBJ2-7,CASSMSGEQYF,TGTGCCAGCTCCATGAGCGGCGAGCAGTACTTC
TRBV14,few,TRBD2,TRBJ2-7,CASSQDPPGVLAGAYEQYF,TGTGCCAGCAGCCAAGATCCTCCGGGTGTTCTAGCGGGGGCCTACGAGCAGTACTTC
TRBV6-5,many,NA,TRBJ2-7,CASSWNRAHEQYF,TGTGCCAGCAGTTGGAACAGGGCCCACGAGCAGTACTTC
TRBV9,NA,TRBD1,TRBJ1-1,CASSGYPTGLNTEAFF,TGTGCCAGCAGCGGTTACCCGACAGGGTTGAACACTGAAGCTTTCTTT
TRBV2,NA,TRBD2,TRBJ2-1,CASSRLAGSYNEQFF,TGTGCCAGCAGTAGACTAGCGGGATCCTACAATGAGCAGTTCTTC
TRBV10-3,many,NA,TRBJ1-3,CAITGDGERNTIYF,TGTGCCATCACGGGGGACGGCGAGCGAAACACCATATATTTT
TRBV24-1,many,NA,TRBJ1-2,CATTLRVGSYGYTF,TGTGCCACCACTCTGAGGGTCGGAAGCTATGGCTACACCTTC
TRBV28,many,TRBD1,TRBJ1-3,CASSSSGGGNTIYF,TGTGCCAGCAGTTCTTCAGGGGGCGGAAACACCATATATTTT
TRBV6-1,NA,NA,TRBJ1-5,CASSDFTPQHF,TGTGCCAGCAGTGACTTTACGCCCCAGCATTTT
TRBV20-1,many,NA,TRBJ2-7,CSARGMKQTVEQYF,TGCAGTGCTAGAGGGATGAAACAGACGGTCGAGCAGTACTTC
TRBV20-1,few,NA,TRBJ1-1,CSARSGVGNTEAFF,TGCAGTGCTAGGTCAGGGGTTGGGAACACTGAAGCTTTCTTT
TRBV2,many,TRBD2,TRBJ2-7,CASRQTSGGSYEQYF,TGTGCCAGCAGACAGACTAGCGGGGGCTCCTACGAGCAGTACTTC
TRBV27,many,NA,TRBJ2-7,CASRRQVKNEQYF,TGTGCCAGCAGACGACAGGTAAAAAACGAGCAGTACTTC
TRBV5-5,NA,NA,TRBJ1-1,CASSLEYGVTTEAFF,TGTGCCAGCAGCTTGGAATATGGGGTGACCACTGAAGCTTTCTTT
TRBV20-1,many,NA,TRBJ1-1,CSASPDLNTEAFF,TGCAGTGCTAGCCCAGACTTGAACACTGAAGCTTTCTTT
TRBV9,many,NA,TRBJ2-7,CASSAGDISYEQYF,TGTGCCAGCAGCGCCGGGGACATTTCCTACGAGCAGTACTTC
TRBV3-1,NA,NA,TRBJ2-7,CASSQDLGDPLFYEQYF,TGTGCCAGCAGCCAAGATTTGGGGGATCCTTTATTTTACGAGCAGTACTTC
TRBV3-1,few,NA,TRBJ1-1,CASSRRDTTNTEAFF,TGTGCCAGCAGCCGCCGGGACACTACGAACACTGAAGCTTTCTTT
TRBV18,many,NA,TRBJ2-5,CASSPREGTGQGTQYF,TGTGCCAGCTCACCACGAGAAGGAACGGGACAAGGGACCCAGTACTTC
TRBV7-9,many,NA,TRBJ1-2,CASSPRDGYGYTF,TGTGCCAGCAGCCCTAGGGACGGGTATGGCTACACCTTC
TRBV2,many,TRBD1,TRBJ2-7,CASSEEGARYEQYF,TGTGCCAGCAGTGAAGAGGGGGCGAGGTACGAGCAGTACTTC
TRBV7-8,NA,TRBD1,TRBJ2-5,CASSVRDRVIETKYF,TGTGCCAGCAGCGTCCGGGACAGGGTAATTGAGACCAAGTACTTC
TRBV6-5,many,NA,TRBJ1-1,CASSYSRGESNTEAFF,TGTGCCAGCAGTTACTCCCGGGGAGAGTCGAACACTGAAGCTTTCTTT
TRBV3-1,many,NA,TRBJ2-7,CASSQVGSRSYEQYF,TGTGCCAGCAGCCAAGTGGGGTCTAGATCCTACGAGCAGTACTTC
TRBV7-9,NA,TRBD2,TRBJ2-2,CASPRLAGYTGELFF,TGTGCCAGCCCGAGGCTAGCGGGATACACCGGGGAGCTGTTTTTT